Each of the 8 T cell receptor beta chains below was sequenced from the same sample in a study of human versus mouse CDR3 diversity and MHC coevolution. Sequencing used immunoSEQ multiplex PCR; TCRdb keeps in-frame clones, though not all of them. This table holds roughly 81,000 clones, about 94% found once. The sample taken for sequencing was naive CD4+ T cells from blood. Subset noted: CD45RO-negative CD62L-positive naive CD4 T cells. The receptors derive from a person aged 30-69 years in good health.

The genes are TRBV6-5 and TRBJ1-2, with TRBD1 matching over 10 bases. The V segment lost 2 bases and the J segment 8 bases; nucleotides outside the gene matches: 5. The germline V gene encodes CDR1 MNHEY and CDR2 SVGAGI. This CDR3 is 14 amino acids long. The CDR3 bases are TGTGCCAGCAGTTACCTGACAGGGGGCGACGGCTACACCTTC. Its translation is CASSYLTGGDGYTF.

This sequence joins TRBV2 and TRBJ1-1; TRBD1 aligns across 7 bases. V lost 7 bases to trimming and J lost 1 base; unmatched junction nucleotides: 12. This CDR3 has 16 amino acids. In germline, CDR1 is SNHLY, CDR2 FYNNEI. CDR3 region: CASTPGYGTANTEAFF. CDR3 in DNA: TGTGCCAGCACCCCCGGTTATGGGACAGCGAACACTGAAGCTTTCTTT.

V gene TRBV7-2 combines with J gene TRBJ2-3; tentative D call: TRBD2 (5 bases). The V gene's germline CDR1 is SGHTA and CDR2 FQGNSA. Trimming removed 4 bases at V and 0 bases at J, with 14 bases between. The CDR3 has 16 residues. DNA of the CDR3: TGTGCCAGCAGCTGGCGGGCACGGGTTAGCACAGATACGCAGTATTTT. It yields the protein CASSWRARVSTDTQYF.

This chain connects TRBV30 to TRBJ2-7; 12 nucleotides line up with TRBD1. This CDR3 has 14 amino acids. The V gene's germline CDR1 is GTSNPN and CDR2 SVGIG (reference sequence). Trimming at V came to 1 base and at J to 11 bases, leaving 9 bases not matched to a gene. The CDR3 is CAWSALPGQGAEYF. DNA of the CDR3: TGTGCCTGGAGTGCCCTACCGGGACAGGGGGCAGAGTACTTC.

The chain joins TRBV5-1 to TRBJ2-7; 7 bases line up with TRBD1. CDR1 and CDR2 from the germline V gene are SGHRS and YFSETQ. V was clipped by 0 bases and J by 0 bases; unmatched bases: 3. This CDR3 has 15 amino acids. CDR3 protein: CASSLVAGGSYEQYF. CDR3 DNA sequence: TGCGCCAGCAGCTTGGTGGCAGGGGGCTCCTACGAGCAGTACTTC.

This chain connects TRBV18 to TRBJ1-4; TRBD1 aligns across 8 bases. This CDR3 region has 14 residues. V was pared by 3 bases and J by 8 bases, with 5 bases of the junction left unmatched. Germline assignment: CDR1 KGHSH and CDR2 LQKENI. The CDR3 DNA sequence: TGTGCCAGCTCACCCGGGACAGGACGCGAAAAACTGTTTTTT. Its translation: CASSPGTGREKLFF.

CDR3 sequence: CASSTSGTVYGYTF. The CDR3 DNA is TGTGCCAGCTCAACGTCCGGGACAGTCTATGGCTACACCTTC. This rearrangement joins TRBV18 to TRBJ1-2, with 7 bases identical to TRBD1. This CDR3 contains 14 residues. CDR1 is KGHSH and CDR2 is LQKENI in the germline V gene. J lost 4 bases, V lost 5 bases, and 7 bases had no gene match.

The chain employs TRBV7-6 and TRBJ2-1; 7 nucleotides line up with TRBD1. The CDR3 sequence is 15 residues long. CDR1 and CDR2 from the germline V gene are SGHVS and FNYEAQ. Trimming took 1 base from V and 8 from J; bases not matched to a gene: 8. The CDR3 region has the DNA TGTGCCAGCAGCTTAGGGAGACAGGGTGTTGATGAGCAGTTCTTC. Encoded protein: CASSLGRQGVDEQFF. Combining the CDR3 with reference TRBV7-6 and TRBJ2-1 gives the whole variable domain GAGVSQSPRYKVTKRGQDVALRCDPISGHVSLYWYRQALGQGPEFLTYFNYEAQQDKSGLPNDRFSAERPEGSISTLTIQRTEQRDSAMYRCASSLGRQGVDEQFFGPGTRLTVL.